This TCR beta chain was retrieved from a study of blood T cell repertoires in COVID-19. Whole-study context: The study drew acute and convalescent COVID-19 samples from the United States, Italy and Spain.

V gave up 1 base and J gave up 8 bases; unmatched junction bases: 19. The CDR3 loop spans 19 amino acids. Germline values: CDR1 SEHNR, CDR2 FQNEAQ (reference sequence). Source study methods: Reference gene primers were amplified, and this amplification served to estimate nucleated cell counts. Assay used: immunoSEQ multiplex PCR; TCRdb lists only in-frame clones, some missing. That table gives V, J and clone size, and the DNA gave D and trimming. Among 150,000 to 200,000 clones listed, roughly 89% were seen once. The sequencing input was peripheral blood. J is TRBJ1-2 and V is TRBV7-9; 10 bases are a match to TRBD1. The clonotype originates from a man aged 50-59 years with acute or convalescent COVID-19. CDR3 residues: CASSLVGTGDARTLGGYTF. CDR3 DNA: TGTGCCAGCAGCTTAGTGGGGACAGGGGACGCCAGAACCCTTGGGGGCTACACCTTC. The full variable domain, in which reference TRBV7-9 and TRBJ1-2 provide the parts outside the CDR3, is DTGVSQNPRHKITKRGQNVTFRCDPISEHNRLYWYRQTLGQGPEFLTYFQNEAQLEKSRLLSDRFSAERPKGSFSTLEIQRTEQGDSAMYLCASSLVGTGDARTLGGYTFGSGTRLTVV.